Listed below are T cell receptor beta chains from one sample, sequenced in a study of blood T cell repertoires in COVID-19. Using immunoSEQ multiplex PCR, the repertoire was profiled, and TCRdb retains in-frame clones only, with some absent. The sample carries 150,000 to 200,000 clones, around 80% recorded once. Sample: PBMCs or T cells enriched from blood (not recorded which). These receptors were collected from a man in his forties or fifties who had recovered from COVID-19. Each CDR3 is given with its conserved first and last residue. The D gene is left open where the match is weak. Size tells how often a clone was seen (once, few, many) or the class of an expanded clone, and some rows leave it out.

V gene	D gene	J gene	CDR3 length	clone size	CDR3 protein	CDR3 DNA
TRBV6-5	TRBD1	TRBJ1-5	14	.	CASSQDRGIQPQHF	TGTGCCAGCAGTCAGGACAGGGGGATTCAGCCCCAGCATTTT
TRBV5-1	.	TRBJ1-2	14	.	CASSLLTVEYGYTF	TGCGCCAGCAGCTTATTGACAGTGGAGTATGGCTACACCTTC
TRBV6-1	TRBD1	TRBJ2-7	15	.	CASSESGGRLNEQYF	TGTGCCAGCAGTGAATCAGGGGGAAGGTTGAACGAGCAGTACTTC
TRBV2	.	TRBJ2-1	14	.	CASEPRQVYNEQFF	TGTGCCAGCGAACCCAGACAGGTATACAATGAGCAGTTCTTC
TRBV29-1	TRBD1	TRBJ1-2	15	few	CSVDADRPKGYGYTF	TGCAGCGTTGATGCGGACAGGCCGAAAGGATATGGCTACACCTTC
TRBV7-9	.	TRBJ2-1	14	.	CASSLSSSYNEQFF	TGTGCCAGCAGCTTAAGTAGCTCCTACAATGAGCAGTTCTTC
TRBV3-1/TRBV3-2	TRBD1	TRBJ1-2	13	.	CASSPGDRGGYTF	TGTGCCAGCAGCCCCGGGGACAGGGGGGGCTACACCTTC
TRBV2	TRBD2	TRBJ2-2	16	.	CASERAGLANTGELFF	TGTGCCAGCGAGAGAGCGGGACTAGCGAACACCGGGGAGCTGTTTTTT
TRBV5-1	.	TRBJ1-2	13	.	CASSLEQGYGYTF	TGCGCCAGCAGCTTGGAGCAGGGCTATGGCTACACCTTC
TRBV6-6	TRBD1	TRBJ2-1	17	.	CASSPQPGQGGLNEQFF	TGTGCCAGCAGTCCTCAACCGGGACAGGGTGGGTTAAATGAGCAGTTCTTC
TRBV10-3	TRBD1	TRBJ1-4	14	.	CAISESTGSEKLFF	TGTGCCATCAGTGAGTCGACAGGGAGTGAAAAACTGTTTTTT
TRBV6-6	TRBD1	TRBJ1-5	13	once	CASSSQGAGPQHF	TGTGCCAGCAGTTCCCAGGGGGCCGGGCCCCAGCATTTT
TRBV19	TRBD1	TRBJ1-2	19	.	CASSIVRTGPSRTNYGYTF	TGTGCCAGTAGTATAGTGAGGACAGGCCCATCCAGGACTAACTATGGCTACACCTTC
TRBV30	.	TRBJ2-7	11	.	CAWTAGYEQYF	TGTGCCTGGACTGCGGGCTACGAGCAGTACTTC
TRBV3-1/TRBV3-2	.	TRBJ1-3	16	once	CASSLGERISGNTIYF	TGTGCCAGCAGCCTTGGGGAGCGAATCTCTGGAAACACCATATATTTT
TRBV7-2	TRBD2	TRBJ2-1	19	.	CASSSGRGLAGGPYNEQFF	TGTGCCAGCAGTTCCGGGAGGGGTCTAGCGGGGGGCCCTTACAATGAGCAGTTCTTC
TRBV30	.	TRBJ1-6	15	few	CAWSSDTPNNSPLHF	TGTGCCTGGAGTTCAGACACGCCTAACAATTCACCCCTCCACTTT
TRBV28	TRBD2	TRBJ2-7	15	.	CASSLGPGGVYEQYF	TGTGCCAGCAGTTTGGGCCCTGGGGGGGTATACGAGCAGTACTTC
TRBV19	TRBD2	TRBJ2-5	15	.	CASSIWRGTQETQYF	TGTGCCAGTAGTATCTGGCGGGGGACCCAAGAGACCCAGTACTTC
TRBV30	.	TRBJ1-1	11	.	CAWNRVTEAFF	TGTGCCTGGAACAGGGTTACTGAAGCTTTCTTT
TRBV19	TRBD1	TRBJ1-2	14	.	CASSITGVSNGYTF	TGTGCCAGTAGTATAACAGGGGTCTCCAATGGCTACACCTTC
TRBV4-2	.	TRBJ2-5	14	.	CASSQGGGEETQYF	TGTGCCAGCAGCCAAGGTGGCGGCGAAGAGACCCAGTACTTC
TRBV12-3/TRBV12-4	.	TRBJ1-2	13	.	CASSLDRYYGYTF	TGTGCCAGCAGCCTGGACAGATACTATGGCTACACCTTC
TRBV15	TRBD1	TRBJ1-2	14	.	CATSSDRGIGGYTF	TGTGCCACCAGCAGCGACAGGGGGATAGGGGGCTACACCTTC